There are a few counts of the clone carrying this TCR beta chain. Its antigen is still unknown. TCRdb fed the 5' RACE reads into MiXCR, producing one record per CDR3 protein. Here the sample spans about 340,000 distinct CDR3 sequences, about 12% being singletons. This entry is derived from a study of identical twins. Notes on the study in general: Out-of-frame beta sequences exhibited a weaker degree of excess twin sharing. Its conclusions, products of cross-sectional statistical analysis, did not come from following the same donors.

This sample was also put to use in a study of yellow fever vaccine responses in identical twins. As that study records: Reports say the vaccine T cell response in twins looked partly convergent and partly personalized.

The sequencing sample was made of CD8+ T cells sorted from blood. This TCR was sampled from a woman between 18 and 29 years old in good health.

CDR3 bases: TGTGCCACCAGCAGAGGAGGGCAGGATGAAGCTTTCTTT. This sequence encodes CATSRGGQDEAFF. This sequence joins TRBV15 and TRBJ1-1; D remains ambiguous. V lost 1 base and J 7 bases, leaving 10 bases between the germline ends. Germline loops: CDR1 LNHNV, CDR2 YYDKDF (reference sequence). This CDR3 contains 13 residues. The entire variable domain, with the rest obtained from reference TRBV15 and TRBJ1-1, is as follows: DAMVIQNPRYQVTQFGKPVTLSCSQTLNHNVMYWYQQKSSQAPKLLFHYYDKDFNNEADTPDNFQSRRPNTSFCFLDIRSPGLGDTAMYLCATSRGGQDEAFFGQGTRLTVV.